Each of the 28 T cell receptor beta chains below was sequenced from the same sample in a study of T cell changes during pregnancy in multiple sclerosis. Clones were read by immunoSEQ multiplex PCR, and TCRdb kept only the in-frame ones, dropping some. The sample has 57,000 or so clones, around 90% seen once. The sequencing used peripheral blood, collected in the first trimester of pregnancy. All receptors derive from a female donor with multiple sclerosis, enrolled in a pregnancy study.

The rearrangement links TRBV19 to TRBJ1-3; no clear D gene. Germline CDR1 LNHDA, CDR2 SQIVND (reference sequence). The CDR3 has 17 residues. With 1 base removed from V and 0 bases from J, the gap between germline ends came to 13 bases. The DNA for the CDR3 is TGTGCCAGTAGTATAGCTGGCAGGCGCCTCTCTGGAAACACCATATATTTT. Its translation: CASSIAGRRLSGNTIYF.

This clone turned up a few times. Here the CDR3 DNA reads TGTGCCAGCAGTGCGACACTGAACACTGAAGCTTTCTTT. Protein sequence: CASSATLNTEAFF. V and J are TRBV6-1 and TRBJ1-1, with unresolved D. Trimming stripped 4 bases from V and 0 bases from J, with 6 bases between. The CDR3 is 13 amino acids. Germline V gene sequence: CDR1 MNHNS, CDR2 SASEGT.

CDR3 nucleotide sequence: TGTGCCAGCAGCCTGTTGGGGGACAACGATCAGCCCCAGCATTTT. Translated, it gives CASSLLGDNDQPQHF. The J gene is TRBJ1-5, the V gene TRBV28, with D possibly matching TRBD1 (6 bases). Deletions cut 6 bases from V and 5 bases from J, with 17 bases between. CDR3 length equals 15 residues. Germline V gives CDR1 MDHEN, CDR2 SYDVKM.

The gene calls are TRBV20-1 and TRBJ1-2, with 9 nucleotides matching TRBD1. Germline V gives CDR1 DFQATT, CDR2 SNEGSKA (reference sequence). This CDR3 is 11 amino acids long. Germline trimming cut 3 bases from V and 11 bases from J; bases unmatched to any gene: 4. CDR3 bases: TGCAGTGCTAGGGGACAGGGCATTTACACCTTC. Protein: CSARGQGIYTF.

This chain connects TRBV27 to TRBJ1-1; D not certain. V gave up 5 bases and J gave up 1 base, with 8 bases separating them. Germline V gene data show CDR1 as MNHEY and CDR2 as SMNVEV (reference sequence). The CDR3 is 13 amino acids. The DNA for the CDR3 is TGTGCCAGCAGTCAATACTCGAACACTGAAGCTTTCTTT. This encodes CASSQYSNTEAFF.

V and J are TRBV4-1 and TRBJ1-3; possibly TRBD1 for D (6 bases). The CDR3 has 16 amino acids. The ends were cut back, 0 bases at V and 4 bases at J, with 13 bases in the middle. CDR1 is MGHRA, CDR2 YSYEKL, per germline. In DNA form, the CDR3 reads TGCGCCAGCAGCCAAGATGTACAGGGCGGCGGAAACACCATATATTTT. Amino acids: CASSQDVQGGGNTIYF.

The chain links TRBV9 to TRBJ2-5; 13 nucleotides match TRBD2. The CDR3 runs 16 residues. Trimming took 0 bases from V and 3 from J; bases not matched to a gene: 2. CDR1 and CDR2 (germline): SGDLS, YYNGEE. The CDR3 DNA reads TGTGCCAGCAGCGTAGAACTAGCGGGAGGGAAAGAGACCCAGTACTTC. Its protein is CASSVELAGGKETQYF.

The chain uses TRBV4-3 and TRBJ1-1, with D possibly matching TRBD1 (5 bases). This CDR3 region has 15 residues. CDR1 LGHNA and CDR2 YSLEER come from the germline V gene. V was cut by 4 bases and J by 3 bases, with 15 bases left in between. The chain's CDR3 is CASSRYFGGDTEAFF. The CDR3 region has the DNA TGCGCCAGCAGCCGGTACTTCGGGGGGGACACTGAAGCTTTCTTT.

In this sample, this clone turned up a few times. CDR3 nucleotides: TGCGCCAGCAGCTTGGGACCGGAGGGCGGAAACACCATATATTTT. This encodes CASSLGPEGGNTIYF. This chain links TRBV5-1 with TRBJ1-3; D gene unclear. Germline lookup yields CDR1 SGHRS and CDR2 YFSETQ. CDR3 size: 15 residues. Trimming shortened V by 0 bases and J by 4 bases, and 11 bases separated the two germline ends.

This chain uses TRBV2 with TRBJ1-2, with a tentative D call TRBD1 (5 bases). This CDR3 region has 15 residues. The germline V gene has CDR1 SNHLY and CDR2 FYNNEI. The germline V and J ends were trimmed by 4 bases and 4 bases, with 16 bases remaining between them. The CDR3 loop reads CASSVDALGPYGYTF. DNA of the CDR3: TGTGCCAGCAGTGTTGACGCCCTGGGGCCCTATGGCTACACCTTC.

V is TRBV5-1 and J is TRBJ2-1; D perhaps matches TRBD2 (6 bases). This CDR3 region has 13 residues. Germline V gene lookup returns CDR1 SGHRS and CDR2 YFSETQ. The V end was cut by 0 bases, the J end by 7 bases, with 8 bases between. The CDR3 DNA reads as TGCGCCAGCAGCTTGGGACTAGGGAATGAGCAGTTCTTC. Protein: CASSLGLGNEQFF. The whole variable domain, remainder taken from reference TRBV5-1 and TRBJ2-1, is KAGVTQTPRYLIKTRGQQVTLSCSPISGHRSVSWYQQTPGQGLQFLFEYFSETQRNKGNFPGRFSGRQFSNSRSEMNVSTLELGDSALYLCASSLGLGNEQFFGPGTRLTVL.

Here the CDR3 reads CASSFLIYEQYF. The CDR3 DNA reads TGTGCCAGCAGCTTTCTTATCTACGAGCAGTACTTC. The chain carries TRBV11-2 and TRBJ2-7, with D unclear. Per the germline V gene, CDR1 is SGHAT and CDR2 is FQNNGV. This CDR3 has 12 residues. Deletions cut 3 bases from V and 3 bases from J, with 6 bases between.

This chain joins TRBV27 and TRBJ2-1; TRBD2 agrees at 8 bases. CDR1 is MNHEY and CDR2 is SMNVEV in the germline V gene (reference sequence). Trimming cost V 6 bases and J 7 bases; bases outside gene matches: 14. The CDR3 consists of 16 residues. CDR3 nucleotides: TGTGCCAGCAGCCTAAAGGGGGGACTAGACTGGAATGAGCAGTTCTTC. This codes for CASSLKGGLDWNEQFF.

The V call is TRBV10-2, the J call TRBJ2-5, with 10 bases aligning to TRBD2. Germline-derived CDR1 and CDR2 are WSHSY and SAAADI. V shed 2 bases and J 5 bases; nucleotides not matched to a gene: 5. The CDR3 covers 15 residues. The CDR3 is CASSETSGISETQYF. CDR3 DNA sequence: TGCGCCAGCAGTGAGACTAGCGGGATTAGTGAGACCCAGTACTTC.

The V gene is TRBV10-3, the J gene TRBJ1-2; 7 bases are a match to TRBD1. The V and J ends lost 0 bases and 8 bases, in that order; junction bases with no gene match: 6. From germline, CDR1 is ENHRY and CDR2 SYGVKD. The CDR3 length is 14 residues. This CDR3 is CAISESGGRRGYTF. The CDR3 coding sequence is TGTGCCATCAGTGAGTCAGGGGGCAGAAGGGGCTACACCTTC.

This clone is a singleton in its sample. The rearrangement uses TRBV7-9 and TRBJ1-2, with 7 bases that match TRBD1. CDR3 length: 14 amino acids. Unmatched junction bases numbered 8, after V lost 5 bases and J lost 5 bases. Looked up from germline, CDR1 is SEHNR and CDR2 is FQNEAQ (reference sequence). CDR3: CASSPRGTVYGYTF. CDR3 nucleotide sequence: TGTGCCAGCAGCCCTAGGGGGACAGTTTATGGCTACACCTTC.

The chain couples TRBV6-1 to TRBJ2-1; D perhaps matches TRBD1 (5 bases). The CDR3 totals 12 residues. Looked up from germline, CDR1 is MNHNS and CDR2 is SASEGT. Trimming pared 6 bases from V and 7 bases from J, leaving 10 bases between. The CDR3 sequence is CASRPRENEQFF. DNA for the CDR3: TGTGCCAGCAGGCCCAGGGAAAATGAGCAGTTCTTC.

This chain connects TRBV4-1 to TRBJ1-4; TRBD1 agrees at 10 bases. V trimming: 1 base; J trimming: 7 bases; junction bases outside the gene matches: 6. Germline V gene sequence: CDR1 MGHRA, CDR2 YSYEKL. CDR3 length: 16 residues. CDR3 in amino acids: CASSQVTGGAGEKLFF. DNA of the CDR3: TGCGCCAGCAGCCAAGTGACAGGGGGCGCCGGTGAAAAACTGTTTTTT.

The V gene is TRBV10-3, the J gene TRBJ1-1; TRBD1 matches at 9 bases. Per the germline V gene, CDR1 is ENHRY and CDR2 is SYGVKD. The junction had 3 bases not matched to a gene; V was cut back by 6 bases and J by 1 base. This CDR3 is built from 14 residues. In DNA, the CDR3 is TGTGCCATCAGCACGGGACAGGGGAACACTGAAGCTTTCTTT. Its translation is CAISTGQGNTEAFF.

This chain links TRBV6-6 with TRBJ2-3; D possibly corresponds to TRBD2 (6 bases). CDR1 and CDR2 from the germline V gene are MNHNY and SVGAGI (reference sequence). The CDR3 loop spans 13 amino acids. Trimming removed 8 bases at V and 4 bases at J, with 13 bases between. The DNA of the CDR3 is TGTGCCAGCTCGGGACTCCCCCCAGATACGCAGTATTTT. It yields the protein CASSGLPPDTQYF.

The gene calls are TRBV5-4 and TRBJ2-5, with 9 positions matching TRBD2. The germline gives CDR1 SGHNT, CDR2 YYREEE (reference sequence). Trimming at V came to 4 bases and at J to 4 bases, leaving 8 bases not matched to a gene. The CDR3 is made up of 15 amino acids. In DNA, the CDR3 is TGTGCCAGCAGCCCACAGACTAGCGGCCTAGAGACCCAGTACTTC. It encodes CASSPQTSGLETQYF.

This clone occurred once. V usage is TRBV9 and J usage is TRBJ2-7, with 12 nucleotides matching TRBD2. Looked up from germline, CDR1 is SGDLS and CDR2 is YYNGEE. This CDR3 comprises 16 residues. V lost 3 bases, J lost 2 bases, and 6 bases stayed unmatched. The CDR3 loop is CASSADLAGGAYEQYF. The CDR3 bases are TGTGCCAGCAGCGCCGACCTAGCGGGAGGGGCCTACGAGCAGTACTTC. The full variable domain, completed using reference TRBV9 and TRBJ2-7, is DSGVTQTPKHLITATGQRVTLRCSPRSGDLSVYWYQQSLDQGLQFLIQYYNGEERAKGNILERFSAQQFPDLHSELNLSSLELGDSALYFCASSADLAGGAYEQYFGPGTRLTVT.

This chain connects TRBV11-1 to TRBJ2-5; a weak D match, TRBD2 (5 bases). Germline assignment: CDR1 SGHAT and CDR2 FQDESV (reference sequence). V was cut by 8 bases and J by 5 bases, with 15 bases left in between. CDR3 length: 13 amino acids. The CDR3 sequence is CASSSGFWETQYF. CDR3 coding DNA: TGTGCCAGCTCTTCGGGGTTCTGGGAGACCCAGTACTTC.

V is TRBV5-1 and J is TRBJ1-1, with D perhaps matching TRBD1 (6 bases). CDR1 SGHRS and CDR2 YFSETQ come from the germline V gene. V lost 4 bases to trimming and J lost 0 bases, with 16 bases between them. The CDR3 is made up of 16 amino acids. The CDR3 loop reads CASSEQGIVMNTEAFF. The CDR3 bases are TGCGCCAGCAGCGAACAGGGTATCGTAATGAACACTGAAGCTTTCTTT.

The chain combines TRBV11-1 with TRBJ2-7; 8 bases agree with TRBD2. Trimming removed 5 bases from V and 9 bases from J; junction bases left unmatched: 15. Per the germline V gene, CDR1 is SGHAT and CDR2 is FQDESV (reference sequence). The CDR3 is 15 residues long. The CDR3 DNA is TGTGCCAGCAGCGACTCCGGGACTAGTATGAGGGTGCAGTACTTC. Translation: CASSDSGTSMRVQYF. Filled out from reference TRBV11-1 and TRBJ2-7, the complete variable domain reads EAEVAQSPRYKITEKSQAVAFWCDPISGHATLYWYRQILGQGPELLVQFQDESVVDDSQLPKDRFSAERLKGVDSTLKIQPAELGDSAMYLCASSDSGTSMRVQYFGPGTRLTVT.

The CDR3 loop is CASSLKPTGFNEQYF. CDR3 sequence (DNA): TGTGCCAGCAGTTTGAAGCCTACAGGGTTCAACGAGCAGTACTTC. The chain recombines TRBV27 with TRBJ2-7; TRBD1 is a possible D gene (6 bases). Germline CDR1 reads MNHEY; CDR2 reads SMNVEV (reference sequence). This CDR3 is 15 amino acids long. Trimming removed 3 bases at V and 5 bases at J, with 17 bases between.

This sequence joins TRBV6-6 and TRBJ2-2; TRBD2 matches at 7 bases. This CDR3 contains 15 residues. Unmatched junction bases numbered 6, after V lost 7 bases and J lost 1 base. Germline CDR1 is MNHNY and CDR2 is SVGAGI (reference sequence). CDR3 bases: TGTGCCAGCATAGGTCGGGGGGAGAACACCGGGGAGCTGTTTTTT. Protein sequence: CASIGRGENTGELFF.

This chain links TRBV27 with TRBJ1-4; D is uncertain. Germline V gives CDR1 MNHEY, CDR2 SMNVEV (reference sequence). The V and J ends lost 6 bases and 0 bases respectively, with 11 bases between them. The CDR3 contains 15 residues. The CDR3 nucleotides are TGTGCCAGCAGCCATGACCGGGCAACTAATGAAAAACTGTTTTTT. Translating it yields CASSHDRATNEKLFF.